This T cell receptor (beta chain) was found in a study of T cell responses to AZD1222 COVID-19 vaccine. Study-wide results and caveats: Donors in the cohort were predominantly white British and more often female, and clonal diversity was possibly underestimated.

This clone was seen only a few times. The target antigen is unknown. CDR1 is WSHSY, CDR2 SAAADI, per germline. V dropped 6 bases and J dropped 5; count of bases not matched to a gene: 3. This CDR3 comprises 13 residues. Profiling relied on immunoSEQ multiplex PCR, and the TCRdb table lists in-frame clones only, not all of them. The profile shows under 80,000 clones, approximately 85% of them singletons. The sequenced sample was peripheral blood, obtained on day 0 of MenACWY control vaccination. The V gene is TRBV10-2, the J gene TRBJ1-1; 10 bases line up with TRBD1. The sequence was collected from an adult in good health. The CDR3 DNA follows: TGCGCCAGCAGCGACAGGGGGCAAACTGAAGCTTTCTTT. It specifies CASSDRGQTEAFF.